This record concerns one T cell receptor (beta chain) sequence. Method: immunoSEQ multiplex PCR; TCRdb's copy keeps in-frame clones and lacks some. This table has fewer than 70,000 clones, around 90% appearing once. The data originate from a study of OX40 agonist ivuxolimab in advanced cancers. The trim removed 4 bases at V and 2 bases at J, leaving 7 bases unmatched. CDR1 is LNHDA and CDR2 is SQIVND in the germline V gene (reference sequence). The CDR3 length is 16 residues. Systemic immunosuppression or a history of autoimmune disease excluded patients. This TCR came from an adult with an advanced solid tumor such as melanoma, head and neck, liver or kidney cancer. This material consisted of CD4+ or CD8+ T cells sorted from blood, taken in a trial of the OX40 agonist ivuxolimab. This rearrangement joins TRBV19 to TRBJ2-5; the match to TRBD1 covers 10 bases. CDR3 residues: CASSKDRGRGQETQYF. CDR3 sequence (DNA): TGTGCCAGTAGTAAAGACAGGGGGCGAGGACAAGAGACCCAGTACTTC.